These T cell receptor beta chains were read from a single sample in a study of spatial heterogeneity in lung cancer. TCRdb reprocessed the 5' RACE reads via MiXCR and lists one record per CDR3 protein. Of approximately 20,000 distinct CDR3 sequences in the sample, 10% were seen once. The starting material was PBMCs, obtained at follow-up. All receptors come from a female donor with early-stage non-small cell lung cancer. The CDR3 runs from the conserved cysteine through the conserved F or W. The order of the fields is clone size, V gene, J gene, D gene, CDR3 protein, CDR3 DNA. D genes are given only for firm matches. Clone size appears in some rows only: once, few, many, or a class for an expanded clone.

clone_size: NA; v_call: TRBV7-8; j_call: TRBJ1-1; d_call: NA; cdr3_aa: CASSPEPVMGTEAFF; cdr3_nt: TGTGCCAGCAGCCCCGAGCCCGTGATGGGCACTGAAGCTTTCTTT
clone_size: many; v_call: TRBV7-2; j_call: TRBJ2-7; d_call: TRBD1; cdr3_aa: CASSRASTGDYEQYF; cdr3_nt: TGTGCCAGCAGTCGAGCAAGTACAGGGGACTACGAGCAGTACTTC
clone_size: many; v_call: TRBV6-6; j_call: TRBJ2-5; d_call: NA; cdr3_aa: CASNKGGPQTETQYF; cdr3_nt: TGTGCCAGCAACAAGGGGGGTCCCCAAACGGAGACCCAGTACTTC
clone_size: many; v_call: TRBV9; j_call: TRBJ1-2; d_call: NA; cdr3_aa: CASSAPPAYGYTF; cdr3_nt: TGTGCCAGCAGCGCCCCTCCGGCCTATGGCTACACCTTC
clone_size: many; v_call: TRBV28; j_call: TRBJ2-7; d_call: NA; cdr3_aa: CASSGRGIPEQYF; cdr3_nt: TGTGCCAGCAGCGGCAGGGGAATTCCGGAGCAGTACTTC
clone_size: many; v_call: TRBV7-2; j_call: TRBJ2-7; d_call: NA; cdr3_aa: CASSLVFGDEQYF; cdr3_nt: TGTGCCAGCAGCTTAGTTTTCGGGGACGAGCAGTACTTC
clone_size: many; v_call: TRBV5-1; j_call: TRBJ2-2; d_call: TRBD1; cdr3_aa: CASSLTGQGTGSGELFF; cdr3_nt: TGCGCCAGCAGCTTGACCGGACAGGGGACGGGCTCCGGGGAGCTGTTTTTT
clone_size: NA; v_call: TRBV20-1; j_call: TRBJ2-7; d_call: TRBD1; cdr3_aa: CSALVQGTSYEQYF; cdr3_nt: TGCAGTGCCCTAGTACAGGGGACCTCCTACGAGCAGTACTTC
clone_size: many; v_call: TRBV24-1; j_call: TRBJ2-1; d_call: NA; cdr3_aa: CATSDLRLGNGEQFF; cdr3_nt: TGTGCCACCAGTGATCTCAGGTTGGGAAATGGAGAGCAGTTCTTC
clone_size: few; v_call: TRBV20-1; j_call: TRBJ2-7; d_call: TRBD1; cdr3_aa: CSARTGVYEQYF; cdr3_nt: TGCAGTGCTAGAACAGGGGTCTACGAGCAGTACTTC
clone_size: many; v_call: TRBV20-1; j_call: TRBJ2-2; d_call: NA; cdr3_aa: CSAGTSNTGELFF; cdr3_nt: TGCAGTGCTGGGACGTCGAACACCGGGGAGCTGTTTTTT
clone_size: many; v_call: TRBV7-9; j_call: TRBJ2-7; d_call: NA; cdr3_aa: CASAGTASSYEQYF; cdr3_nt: TGTGCCAGCGCCGGAACGGCGAGCTCCTACGAGCAGTACTTC
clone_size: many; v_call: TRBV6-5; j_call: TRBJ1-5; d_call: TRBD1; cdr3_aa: CASQMTGGQPQHF; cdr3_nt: TGTGCCAGCCAGATGACAGGGGGACAGCCCCAGCATTTT
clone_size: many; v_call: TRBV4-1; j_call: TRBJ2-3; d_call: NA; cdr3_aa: CASSQARGADTQYF; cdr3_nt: TGCGCCAGCAGCCAAGCCCGAGGGGCAGATACGCAGTATTTT
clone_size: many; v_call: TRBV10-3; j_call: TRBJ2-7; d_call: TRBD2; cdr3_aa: CAISGTSPGEQYF; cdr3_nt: TGTGCCATCAGTGGGACTAGTCCGGGGGAGCAGTACTTC
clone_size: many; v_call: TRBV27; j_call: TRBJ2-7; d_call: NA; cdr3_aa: CASSFGRGEQYF; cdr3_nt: TGTGCCAGCAGTTTCGGCAGGGGAGAGCAGTACTTC
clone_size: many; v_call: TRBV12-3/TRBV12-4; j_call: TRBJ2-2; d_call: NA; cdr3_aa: CASSLLSSVPGELFF; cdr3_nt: TGTGCCAGCAGTTTGTTATCTAGTGTCCCCGGGGAGCTGTTTTTT
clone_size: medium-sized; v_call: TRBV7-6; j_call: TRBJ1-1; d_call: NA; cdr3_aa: CASSFRGSDTEAFF; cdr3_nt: TGTGCCAGCAGCTTTAGGGGATCTGACACTGAAGCTTTCTTT
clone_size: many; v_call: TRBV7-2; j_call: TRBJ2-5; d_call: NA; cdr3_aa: CASSLGRSETQYF; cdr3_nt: TGTGCCAGCAGCTTAGGGCGGTCGGAGACCCAGTACTTC
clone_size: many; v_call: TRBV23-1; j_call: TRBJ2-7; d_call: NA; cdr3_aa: CASSSTGAYEQYF; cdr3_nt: TGCGCCAGCTCTTCGACAGGAGCCTACGAGCAGTACTTC
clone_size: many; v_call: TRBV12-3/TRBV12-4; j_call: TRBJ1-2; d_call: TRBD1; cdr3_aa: CASSFEAGGGYTF; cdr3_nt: TGTGCCAGCAGTTTTGAGGCAGGGGGTGGCTACACCTTC
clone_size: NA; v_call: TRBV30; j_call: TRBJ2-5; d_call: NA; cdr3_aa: CARAGGAQETQYF; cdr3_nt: TGTGCCCGTGCTGGCGGGGCCCAAGAGACCCAGTACTTC
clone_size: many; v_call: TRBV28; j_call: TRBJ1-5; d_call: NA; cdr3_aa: CATHTGLEPQHF; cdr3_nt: TGTGCCACTCATACAGGGCTTGAGCCCCAGCATTTT
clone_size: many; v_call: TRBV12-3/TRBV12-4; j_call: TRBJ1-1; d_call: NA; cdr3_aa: CASSLRPVSTEAFF; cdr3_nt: TGTGCCAGCAGTCTCCGCCCTGTGAGCACTGAAGCTTTCTTT
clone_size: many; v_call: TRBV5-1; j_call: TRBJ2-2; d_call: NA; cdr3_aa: CASEKTNTNTGELFF; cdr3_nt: TGCGCCAGCGAAAAGACAAATACGAACACCGGGGAGCTGTTTTTT
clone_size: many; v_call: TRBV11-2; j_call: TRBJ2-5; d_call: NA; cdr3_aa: CASSFTDQETQYF; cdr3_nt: TGTGCCAGCAGCTTTACAGACCAAGAGACCCAGTACTTC
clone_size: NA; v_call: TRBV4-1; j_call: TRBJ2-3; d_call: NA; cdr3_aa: CASSLRERTDTQYF; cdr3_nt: TGCGCCAGCAGCCTCCGAGAGCGCACAGATACGCAGTATTTT
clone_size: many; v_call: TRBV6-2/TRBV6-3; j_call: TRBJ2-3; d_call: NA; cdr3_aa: CASRRDSTDTQYF; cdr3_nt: TGTGCCAGCAGAAGGGACAGCACAGATACGCAGTATTTT
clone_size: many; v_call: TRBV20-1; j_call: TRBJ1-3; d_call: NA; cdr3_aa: CSARVGGAGVTSGNTIYF; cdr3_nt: TGCAGTGCTAGAGTTGGCGGGGCAGGGGTTACCTCTGGAAACACCATATATTTT
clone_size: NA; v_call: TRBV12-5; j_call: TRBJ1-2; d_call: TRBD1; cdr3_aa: CASGLAPSDRDHGYTF; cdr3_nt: TGTGCTAGTGGTTTGGCCCCGTCGGACAGGGACCATGGCTACACCTTC
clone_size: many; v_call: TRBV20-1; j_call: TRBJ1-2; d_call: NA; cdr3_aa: CSARSSEGDASAGYTF; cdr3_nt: TGCAGTGCTAGAAGTAGTGAGGGGGATGCGTCAGCAGGCTACACCTTC
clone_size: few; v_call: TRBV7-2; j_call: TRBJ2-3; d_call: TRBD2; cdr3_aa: CASSSGLAGTPKTQYF; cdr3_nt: TGTGCCAGCAGCTCGGGACTAGCGGGGACTCCCAAGACGCAGTATTTT
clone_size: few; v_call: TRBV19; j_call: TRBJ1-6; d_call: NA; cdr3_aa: CASRRQELFNSPLHF; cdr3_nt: TGTGCCAGTAGGAGACAGGAGCTTTTCAATTCACCCCTCCACTTT
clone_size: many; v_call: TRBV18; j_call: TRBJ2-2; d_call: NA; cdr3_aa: CASSPLLTGELFF; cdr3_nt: TGTGCCAGCTCACCACTTCTCACCGGGGAGCTGTTTTTT
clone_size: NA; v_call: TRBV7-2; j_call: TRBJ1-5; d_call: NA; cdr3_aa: CVSSLGQGGQPQHF; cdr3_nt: TGTGTCAGCAGCTTAGGTCAGGGTGGTCAGCCCCAGCATTTT
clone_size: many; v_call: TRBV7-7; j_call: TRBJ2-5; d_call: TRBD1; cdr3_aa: CASSRDRAETQYF; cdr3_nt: TGTGCTAGCAGCCGGGACAGGGCAGAGACCCAGTACTTC
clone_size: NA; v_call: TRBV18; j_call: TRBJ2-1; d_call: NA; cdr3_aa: CASSPGAGGEQFF; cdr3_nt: TGTGCCAGCTCACCAGGAGCTGGGGGTGAGCAGTTCTTC
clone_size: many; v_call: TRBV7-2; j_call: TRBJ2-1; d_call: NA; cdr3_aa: CASSLGGSYNEQFF; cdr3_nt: TGTGCCAGCAGCTTAGGAGGCAGTTACAATGAGCAGTTCTTC
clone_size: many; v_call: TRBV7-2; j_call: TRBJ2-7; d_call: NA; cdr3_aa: CASSLRGGPYEQYF; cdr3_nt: TGTGCCAGCAGCTTACGAGGGGGGCCCTACGAGCAGTACTTC